This is a list of T cell receptor beta chains from one sample in a study of OX40 agonist ivuxolimab in advanced cancers. Assay: immunoSEQ multiplex PCR; the TCRdb copy retains only in-frame clones and omits some. The table has approximately 48,000 clones, more than 75% seen once. This specimen consisted of CD4+ or CD8+ T cells sorted from blood, obtained in a trial of the OX40 agonist ivuxolimab. The source is an adult with an advanced solid tumor such as melanoma, head and neck, liver or kidney cancer. CDR3s include the opening cysteine and the closing phenylalanine or tryptophan. Fields, in order: J gene, D gene, clone size, V gene, CDR3 protein, CDR3 DNA. A D gene is named only where the DNA matches it firmly. Size values are once, few and many counts, or a class for expanded clones, and some rows have none.

>TRBJ1-4|TRBD1|-|TRBV7-8
CASSLASGAGGAGRLFF
TGTGCCAGCAGCTTAGCGAGTGGGGCAGGGGGCGCGGGCCGACTGTTTTTT
>TRBJ1-5|-|-|TRBV4-3
CASSQDNQPQHF
TGCGCCAGCAGCCAGGACAATCAGCCCCAGCATTTT
>TRBJ2-7|-|-|TRBV15
CATSADLSSYEQYF
TGTGCCACCTCAGCGGACTTGAGCTCCTACGAGCAGTACTTC
>TRBJ2-3|TRBD2|-|TRBV11-2
CASSNAAGASTDTQYF
TGTGCCAGCAGTAATGCGGCGGGAGCTAGCACAGATACGCAGTATTTT
>TRBJ1-4|-|-|TRBV29-1
CSVEAVGTKNEKLFF
TGCAGCGTTGAAGCTGTCGGGACAAAGAATGAAAAACTGTTTTTT
>TRBJ2-1|-|-|TRBV11-2
CASSLRGAVPYNEQFF
TGTGCCAGCAGCTTAAGGGGGGCAGTCCCCTACAATGAGCAGTTCTTC
>TRBJ2-1|-|-|TRBV29-1
CSVGLLDSSGNEQFF
TGCAGCGTTGGCCTCTTGGACTCCTCGGGCAATGAGCAGTTCTTC
>TRBJ1-4|-|-|TRBV28
CASSLGGRGTNEKLFF
TGTGCCAGCAGTTTAGGCGGGAGGGGAACTAATGAAAAACTGTTTTTT
>TRBJ2-1|TRBD2|-|TRBV5-1
CASSLGGTSGDNEQFF
TGCGCCAGCAGCTTGGGCGGGACTAGCGGGGACAATGAGCAGTTCTTC
>TRBJ1-2|-|-|TRBV7-9
CASSPSILEEGYGYTF
TGTGCCAGCAGCCCCTCAATACTGGAGGAGGGCTATGGCTACACCTTC
>TRBJ2-7|TRBD1|medium-sized|TRBV7-2
CASSGTGKSSYEQYF
TGTGCCAGCAGCGGGACAGGAAAAAGCTCCTACGAGCAGTACTTC
>TRBJ1-1|-|-|TRBV19
CASSIEGAETEAFF
TGTGCCAGTAGTATAGAAGGGGCGGAAACTGAAGCTTTCTTT
>TRBJ1-1|TRBD1|-|TRBV11-3
CASSSQGANTEAFF
TGTGCCAGCAGCTCCCAGGGGGCGAACACTGAAGCTTTCTTT
>TRBJ1-1|TRBD1|-|TRBV7-9
CASSLQGGAEAFF
TGTGCCAGCAGCTTACAGGGGGGTGCTGAAGCTTTCTTT
>TRBJ1-1|-|-|TRBV7-9
CASSRTLNTEAFF
TGTGCCAGCAGCAGGACACTGAACACTGAAGCTTTCTTT
>TRBJ2-3|-|-|TRBV18
CASSPAGGGGPADTQYF
TGTGCCAGCTCACCGGCCGGGGGAGGGGGACCAGCAGATACGCAGTATTTT
>TRBJ1-3|-|-|TRBV18
CASSPTAEGNTIYF
TGTGCCAGCTCACCAACCGCAGAGGGAAACACCATATATTTT
>TRBJ1-1|-|-|TRBV6-6
CASSFQVNTEAFF
TGTGCCAGCAGTTTTCAGGTAAACACTGAAGCTTTCTTT
>TRBJ1-4|-|-|TRBV11-2
CASSSNRATNEKLFF
TGTGCCAGCAGCAGCAACAGGGCAACTAATGAAAAACTGTTTTTT
>TRBJ2-7|-|-|TRBV7-8
CASSLSRVTTYEQYF
TGTGCCAGCAGCTTATCCCGAGTCACAACGTACGAGCAGTACTTC
>TRBJ1-4|-|-|TRBV21-1
CASSKPLRQTSNEKLFF
TGTGCCAGCAGCAAACCCCTCCGACAGACTTCTAATGAAAAACTGTTTTTT
>TRBJ2-5|TRBD2|-|TRBV13
CASSVRLAQETQYF
TGTGCCAGCAGCGTCAGACTAGCTCAAGAGACCCAGTACTTC
>TRBJ2-7|-|-|TRBV29-1
CSVLLQSYEQYF
TGCAGCGTTCTCCTCCAATCCTACGAGCAGTACTTC
>TRBJ1-2|TRBD1|-|TRBV6-1
CASSVGTGGDYGYTF
TGTGCCAGCAGTGTTGGGACAGGGGGCGACTATGGCTACACCTTC
>TRBJ2-5|-|once|TRBV18
CASSPGIGTQYF
TGTGCCAGCTCACCAGGGATTGGGACCCAGTACTTC
>TRBJ1-1|-|-|TRBV18
CASSSQQNTEAFF
TGTGCCAGCTCATCACAGCAGAACACTGAAGCTTTCTTT
>TRBJ1-2|TRBD1|-|TRBV19
CASSIDRGPDYGYTF
TGTGCCAGTAGTATAGACAGGGGGCCGGACTATGGCTACACCTTC
>TRBJ1-4|-|-|TRBV28
CASGLVATNEKLFF
TGTGCCAGCGGCCTCGTTGCAACTAATGAAAAACTGTTTTTT
>TRBJ2-7|TRBD1|-|TRBV5-4
CASSLVVGTGGGEQYF
TGTGCCAGCAGCTTGGTGGTTGGGACAGGGGGCGGCGAGCAGTACTTC
>TRBJ2-2|TRBD1|-|TRBV10-1
CASSASWGQGATGELFF
TGCGCCAGCAGTGCCTCATGGGGACAGGGGGCCACCGGGGAGCTGTTTTTT
>TRBJ1-1|-|-|TRBV7-9
CASSLDPGTEAFF
TGTGCCAGCAGCTTAGACCCGGGCACTGAAGCTTTCTTT
>TRBJ1-1|TRBD1|few|TRBV2
CASRGGQRNTEAFF
TGTGCCAGCAGGGGGGGACAGCGGAACACTGAAGCTTTCTTT
>TRBJ1-4|TRBD1|-|TRBV9
CASSGNRGANEKLFF
TGTGCCAGCAGCGGGAACAGGGGGGCTAATGAAAAACTGTTTTTT
>TRBJ2-4|TRBD2|-|TRBV9
CASSERGSQPNIQYF
TGTGCCAGCAGCGAGCGGGGGTCCCAGCCCAACATTCAGTACTTC
>TRBJ1-4|-|-|TRBV21-1
CASSSGQRDEKLFF
TGTGCCAGCAGCTCGGGACAGAGGGATGAAAAACTGTTTTTT
>TRBJ2-1|TRBD1|once|TRBV15
CATSRDRGREQFF
TGTGCCACCAGCAGAGATAGGGGGCGGGAGCAGTTCTTC
>TRBJ2-2|-|once|TRBV29-1
CSVGRSAGELFF
TGCAGCGTCGGCAGGTCCGCCGGGGAGCTGTTTTTT
>TRBJ2-2|TRBD2|few|TRBV30
CAWSSWTGGPGELFF
TGTGCCTGGAGTAGTTGGACGGGAGGGCCCGGGGAGCTGTTTTTT
>TRBJ1-1|-|-|TRBV4-3
CASSHLNREGEAFF
TGCGCCAGCAGCCACCTGAACAGAGAGGGTGAAGCTTTCTTT
>TRBJ1-2|-|few|TRBV6-5
CASSLGPVDGYTF
TGTGCCAGCAGCCTCGGACCAGTGGATGGCTACACCTTC
>TRBJ2-5|-|-|TRBV5-1
CASSLGTKRTQYF
TGCGCCAGCAGCTTGGGGACAAAGAGGACCCAGTACTTC
>TRBJ1-1|-|-|TRBV5-1
CASSSRGGLNTEAFF
TGCGCCAGCAGCTCGCGGGGGGGTTTGAACACTGAAGCTTTCTTT
>TRBJ1-2|-|-|TRBV19
CASRLDGPYGYTF
TGTGCCAGTCGGCTTGACGGACCCTATGGCTACACCTTC
>TRBJ2-3|-|medium-sized|TRBV7-7
CASSPAGGSADTQYF
TGTGCCAGCAGCCCTGCAGGAGGGAGCGCAGATACGCAGTATTTT
>TRBJ1-2|-|-|TRBV19
CASSTGVGYGYTF
TGTGCCAGTAGTACAGGGGTGGGCTATGGCTACACCTTC
>TRBJ2-2|-|once|TRBV2
CASSQGRELFF
TGTGCCAGCAGCCAGGGAAGGGAGCTGTTTTTT
>TRBJ1-6|-|-|TRBV5-1
CASSLRSGDNSPLHF
TGCGCCAGCAGCTTGAGGTCTGGGGATAATTCACCCCTCCACTTT
>TRBJ1-1|-|-|TRBV15
CATSRLGTTEAFF
TGTGCCACCAGCAGACTCGGGACTACTGAAGCTTTCTTT
>TRBJ2-5|-|-|TRBV5-5
CASSLMAEGLTQYF
TGTGCCAGCAGCTTGATGGCCGAAGGGCTCACCCAGTACTTC
>TRBJ1-4|TRBD1|-|TRBV6-6
CATATGDGEKLFF
TGTGCCACCGCAACAGGGGACGGTGAAAAACTGTTTTTT
>TRBJ1-2|-|-|TRBV10-3
CAINSRDSNYGYTF
TGTGCCATCAATTCCCGGGACTCTAACTATGGCTACACCTTC
>TRBJ2-3|-|-|TRBV29-1
CSVVPGRLTTDTQYF
TGCAGCGTTGTCCCGGGGAGGTTGACCACAGATACGCAGTATTTT
>TRBJ2-5|-|-|TRBV5-1
CASSLARSEGETQYF
TGCGCCAGCAGCCTGGCGAGGAGCGAGGGAGAGACCCAGTACTTC